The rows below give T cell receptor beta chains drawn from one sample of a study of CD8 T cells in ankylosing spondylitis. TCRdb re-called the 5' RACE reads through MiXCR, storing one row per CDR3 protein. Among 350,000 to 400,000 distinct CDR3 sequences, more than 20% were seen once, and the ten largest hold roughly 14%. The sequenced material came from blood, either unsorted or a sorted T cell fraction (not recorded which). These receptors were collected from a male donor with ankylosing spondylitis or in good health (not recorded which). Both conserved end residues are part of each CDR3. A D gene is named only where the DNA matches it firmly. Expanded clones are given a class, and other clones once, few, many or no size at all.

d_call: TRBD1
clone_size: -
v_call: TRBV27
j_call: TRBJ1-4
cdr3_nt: TGTGCCAGCAGTCCAACACTCGGACAGGGGGCGGGTGAAAAACTGTTTTTT
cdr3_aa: CASSPTLGQGAGEKLFF

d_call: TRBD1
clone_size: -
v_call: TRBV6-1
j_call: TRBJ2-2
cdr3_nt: TGTGCCAGCAGCACCGGGACAGGACTCACCGGGGAGCTGTTTTTT
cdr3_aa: CASSTGTGLTGELFF

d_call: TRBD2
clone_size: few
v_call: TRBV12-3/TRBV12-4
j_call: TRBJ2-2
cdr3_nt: TGTGCCTCCCGAATACTTCTCAGCGGGGCGGCCGGGGAGCTGTTTTTT
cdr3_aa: CASRILLSGAAGELFF

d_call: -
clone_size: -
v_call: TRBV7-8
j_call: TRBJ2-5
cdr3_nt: TGTGCCAGCAGCCCAAAGGGGTTGGGGGTCCTACAAGAGACCCAGTACTTC
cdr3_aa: CASSPKGLGVLQETQYF

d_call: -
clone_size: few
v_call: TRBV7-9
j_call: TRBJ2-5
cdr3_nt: TGTGCCAGCAGAAGTGCCCAAAAAGAGACCCAGTACTTC
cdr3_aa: CASRSAQKETQYF

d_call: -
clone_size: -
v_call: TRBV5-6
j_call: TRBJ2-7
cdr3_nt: TGTGCCAGCTTTTCCTTGGGCGGCGAGGCCTACGAGCAGTACTTC
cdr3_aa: CASFSLGGEAYEQYF

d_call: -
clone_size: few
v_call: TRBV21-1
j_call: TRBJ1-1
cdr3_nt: TGTGCCAGCAGCAAAGGGGGACAGTCTGAAGCTTTCTTT
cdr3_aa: CASSKGGQSEAFF

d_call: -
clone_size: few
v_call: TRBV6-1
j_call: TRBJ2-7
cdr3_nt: TGTGCCAGCAGTGAACAGAGCGCCTACGAGCAGTACTTC
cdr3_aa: CASSEQSAYEQYF

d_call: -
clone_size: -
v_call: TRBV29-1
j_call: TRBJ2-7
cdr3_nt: TGCAGCGTTGGTGGAGGGGGCCTCTCCTACGAGCAGTACTTC
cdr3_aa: CSVGGGGLSYEQYF

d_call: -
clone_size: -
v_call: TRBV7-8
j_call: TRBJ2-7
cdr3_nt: TGTGCCAGCAGCCTCGACCGACAGGATATCTACGAGCAGTACTTC
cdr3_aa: CASSLDRQDIYEQYF

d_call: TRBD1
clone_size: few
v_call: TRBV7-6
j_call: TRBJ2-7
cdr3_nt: TGTGCCAGCAGCTTAGGACAGGGGGTAACCTACGAGCAGTACTTC
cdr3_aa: CASSLGQGVTYEQYF

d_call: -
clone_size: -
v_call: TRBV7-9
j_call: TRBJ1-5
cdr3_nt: TGTGCCAGCAGCTTAGGGGGACTTGAGCCCCAGCATTTT
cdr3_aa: CASSLGGLEPQHF

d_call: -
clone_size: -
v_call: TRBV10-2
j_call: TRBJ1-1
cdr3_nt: TGCGCCAGCAGTGAATCCGCTACTTACACTGAAGCTTTCTTT
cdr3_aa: CASSESATYTEAFF

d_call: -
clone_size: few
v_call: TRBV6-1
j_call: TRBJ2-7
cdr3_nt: TGTGCCAGCAGTGAAGCGCCGGGCGAAAACACCTACGAGCAGTACTTC
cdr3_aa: CASSEAPGENTYEQYF

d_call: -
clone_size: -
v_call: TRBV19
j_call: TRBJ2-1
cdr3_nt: TGTGCCAGTAGTATAGATCCACAAAACTCCTACAATGAGCAGTTCTTC
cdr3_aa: CASSIDPQNSYNEQFF

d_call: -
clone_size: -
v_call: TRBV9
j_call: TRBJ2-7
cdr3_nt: TGTGCCAGCAGCGTAGGGCAGGGTCTCTACGAGCAGTACTTC
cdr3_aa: CASSVGQGLYEQYF

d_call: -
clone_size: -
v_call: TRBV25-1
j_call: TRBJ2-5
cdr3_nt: TGTGCCAGCAGTGTGCCCTACCAAGAGACCCAGTACTTC
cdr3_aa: CASSVPYQETQYF

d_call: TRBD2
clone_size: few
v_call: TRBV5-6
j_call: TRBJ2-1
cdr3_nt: TGTGCCAGCAGCTTGGGTAGCGGGGGGGCCTATGAGCAGTTCTTC
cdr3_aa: CASSLGSGGAYEQFF

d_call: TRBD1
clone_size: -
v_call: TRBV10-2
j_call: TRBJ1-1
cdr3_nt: TGCGCCAGCAGGCAGACAGGGGGGAACACTGAAGCTTTCTTT
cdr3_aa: CASRQTGGNTEAFF

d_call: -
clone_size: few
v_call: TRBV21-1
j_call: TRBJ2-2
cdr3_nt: TGTGCCAGCAGCAAAGGGACTACGAGTTCGAACACCGGGGAGCTGTTTTTT
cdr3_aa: CASSKGTTSSNTGELFF

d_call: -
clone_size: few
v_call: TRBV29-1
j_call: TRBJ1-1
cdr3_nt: TGCAGCGTTGATTCCCAGAGGGGGAACACTGAAGCTTTCTTT
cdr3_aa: CSVDSQRGNTEAFF

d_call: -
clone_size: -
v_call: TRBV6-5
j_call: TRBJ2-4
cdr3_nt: TGTGCCAGCAGTTACTCCGGCAGGGAAAACATTCAGTACTTC
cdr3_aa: CASSYSGRENIQYF

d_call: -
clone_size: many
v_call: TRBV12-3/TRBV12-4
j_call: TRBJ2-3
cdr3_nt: TGTGCCAGCAGAGACGGAGATACGCAGTATTTT
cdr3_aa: CASRDGDTQYF

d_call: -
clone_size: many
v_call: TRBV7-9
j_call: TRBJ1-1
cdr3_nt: TGCGCCAGCAGCTTGGGGCAGGGAGACACTGAAGCTTTCTTT
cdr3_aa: CASSLGQGDTEAFF